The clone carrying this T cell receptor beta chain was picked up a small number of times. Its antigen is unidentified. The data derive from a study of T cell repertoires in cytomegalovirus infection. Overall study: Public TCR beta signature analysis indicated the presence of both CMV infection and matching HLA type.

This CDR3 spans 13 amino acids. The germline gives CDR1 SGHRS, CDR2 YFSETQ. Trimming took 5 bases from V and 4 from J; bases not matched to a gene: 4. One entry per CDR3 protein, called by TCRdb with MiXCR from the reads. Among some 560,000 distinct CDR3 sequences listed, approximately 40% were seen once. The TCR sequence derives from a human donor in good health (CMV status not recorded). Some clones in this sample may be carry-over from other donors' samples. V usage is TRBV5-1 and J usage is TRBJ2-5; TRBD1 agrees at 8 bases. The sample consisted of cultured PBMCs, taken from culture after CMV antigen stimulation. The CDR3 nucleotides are TGCGCCAGCAGAACAGGGGGAGGAGAGACCCAGTACTTC. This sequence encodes CASRTGGGETQYF.